These T cell receptor beta chains were read from a single sample in a study of CD8 T cells in Susac syndrome. TCRdb itself ran the immunoSEQ multiplex PCR reads through MiXCR, one entry per CDR3 protein. The data contain roughly 180,000 distinct CDR3 sequences, around 94% of them singletons. The specimen sequenced was CD4+ T cells from PBMCs. These receptors all come from a human donor in good health. Both conserved end residues are part of each CDR3. The D gene is left open where the match is weak. A row's size may be missing; if present it is once, few, many or a size class.

>TRBV9|12|once|TRBD1|TRBJ1-2
CASSRDSGGYTF
TGTGCCAGCAGCCGGGACAGCGGAGGCTACACCTTC
>TRBV2|15|NA|TRBD1|TRBJ2-1
CASVTWGQGSGEQFF
TGTGCCAGCGTCACATGGGGACAGGGGAGTGGTGAGCAGTTCTTC
>TRBV4-2|13|NA|NA|TRBJ2-7
CASSQDSLYEQYF
TGTGCCAGCAGCCAAGACAGCCTCTACGAGCAGTACTTC
>TRBV29-1|13|NA|NA|TRBJ2-3
CSVEGQAKDTQYF
TGCAGCGTTGAAGGGCAGGCTAAAGATACGCAGTATTTT
>TRBV29-1|12|NA|TRBD1|TRBJ2-7
CSVGQGVYEQYF
TGCAGCGTTGGACAGGGCGTCTACGAGCAGTACTTC
>TRBV3-1|13|NA|NA|TRBJ2-7
CASSQLDGYEQYF
TGTGCCAGCAGCCAACTGGACGGCTACGAGCAGTACTTC
>TRBV30|12|NA|NA|TRBJ1-1
CAWDTGWTEAFF
TGTGCCTGGGATACAGGGTGGACTGAAGCTTTCTTT
>TRBV11-2|16|NA|NA|TRBJ2-3
CASSPFLERRTDTQYF
TGTGCCAGCAGTCCGTTTTTGGAGCGGCGCACAGATACGCAGTATTTT
>TRBV6-5|15|NA|TRBD1|TRBJ2-1
CASSYNGQGPNEQFF
TGTGCCAGCAGTTACAATGGACAGGGGCCCAATGAGCAGTTCTTC
>TRBV2|15|NA|NA|TRBJ1-5
CASSERTAINQPQHF
TGTGCCAGCAGTGAGAGGACAGCTATCAATCAGCCCCAGCATTTT
>TRBV18|13|NA|NA|TRBJ1-5
CASSPDGDQPQHF
TGTGCCAGCTCACCAGATGGTGACCAGCCCCAGCATTTT
>TRBV20-1|15|NA|NA|TRBJ1-5
CSVLRGPEGNQPQHF
TGCAGTGTTTTGAGGGGACCAGAGGGCAATCAGCCCCAGCATTTT
>TRBV6-1|10|NA|NA|TRBJ2-1
CASRLNEQFF
TGTGCCAGCAGACTCAATGAGCAGTTCTTC
>TRBV20-1|15|NA|TRBD2|TRBJ2-7
CSARDPSGVHYEQYF
TGCAGTGCTAGAGATCCTAGCGGGGTGCACTACGAGCAGTACTTC
>TRBV29-1|12|few|TRBD1|TRBJ2-5
CSGGRQGETQYF
TGCAGCGGTGGTCGACAGGGGGAGACCCAGTACTTC
>TRBV6-9|12|NA|NA|TRBJ1-4
CASGGAPRKLFF
TGTGCCAGCGGGGGGGCACCTCGGAAACTGTTTTTT
>TRBV29-1|14|NA|NA|TRBJ2-3
CSVDDVQGPDTQYF
TGCAGCGTAGACGACGTACAGGGCCCCGATACGCAGTATTTT
>TRBV9|16|once|TRBD1|TRBJ1-2
CASSAGQGISNYGYTF
TGTGCCAGCAGCGCGGGACAGGGAATATCCAACTATGGCTACACCTTC
>TRBV29-1|12|NA|NA|TRBJ2-3
CSVERVADTQYF
TGCAGCGTTGAGCGCGTTGCGGATACGCAGTATTTT
>TRBV7-7|13|NA|NA|TRBJ2-1
CASSSQGFNEQFF
TGTGCTAGCAGCTCTCAGGGATTTAATGAGCAGTTCTTC
>TRBV20-1|15|NA|NA|TRBJ2-7
CSASPTASSLEAQYF
TGCAGTGCTAGCCCCACGGCTAGCTCGCTGGAAGCGCAGTACTTC
>TRBV20-1|14|NA|NA|TRBJ1-2
CSAGGEISNYGYTF
TGCAGTGCTGGGGGGGAGATATCTAACTATGGCTACACCTTC
>TRBV6-2/TRBV6-3|17|NA|TRBD1|TRBJ2-6
CASSTGQGPTGANVLTF
TGTGCCAGCAGTACCGGACAGGGACCAACTGGGGCCAACGTCCTGACTTTC
>TRBV5-4|16|NA|TRBD1|TRBJ2-5
CASSEITGGIGETQYF
TGTGCCAGCAGCGAGATAACAGGGGGCATCGGAGAGACCCAGTACTTC
>TRBV20-1|14|NA|TRBD1|TRBJ2-7
CSATGGTSSYEQYF
TGCAGTGCGACAGGGGGAACTAGCTCCTACGAGCAGTACTTC
>TRBV7-9|11|NA|NA|TRBJ2-5
CASRGQETQYF
TGTGCCAGTAGGGGCCAAGAGACCCAGTACTTC
>TRBV20-1|14|once|TRBD2|TRBJ2-3
CSARVKRGPDTQYF
TGCAGTGCTAGAGTGAAGCGGGGGCCGGATACGCAGTATTTT
>TRBV7-9|15|NA|NA|TRBJ1-4
CASSPGTRSNEKLFF
TGTGCCAGCAGCCCGGGGACAAGGAGTAATGAAAAACTGTTTTTT
>TRBV5-1|14|NA|TRBD2|TRBJ2-1
CASSLIAGNNEQFF
TGCGCCAGCAGCTTGATAGCGGGGAACAATGAGCAGTTCTTC
>TRBV12-3/TRBV12-4|14|NA|NA|TRBJ2-2
CASSLNSPTGELFF
TGTGCCAGCAGTTTGAACAGCCCCACCGGGGAGCTGTTTTTT
>TRBV20-1|13|once|TRBD1|TRBJ1-5
CSAPRDRGQPQHF
TGCAGTGCGCCCCGGGACAGGGGACAGCCCCAGCATTTT
>TRBV20-1|17|once|NA|TRBJ2-1
CSARYSGRHSSYNEQFF
TGCAGTGCTAGATATTCCGGACGGCACAGCTCCTACAATGAGCAGTTCTTC
>TRBV6-2/TRBV6-3|12|NA|TRBD1|TRBJ1-1
CASSPGQGQAFF
TGTGCCAGCAGCCCCGGACAGGGCCAAGCTTTCTTT
>TRBV20-1|14|NA|NA|TRBJ1-4
CSARMGPTNEKLFF
TGCAGTGCTAGAATGGGGCCAACTAATGAAAAACTGTTTTTT
>TRBV4-3|15|NA|TRBD1|TRBJ2-3
CASSQQGASADTQYF
TGCGCCAGCAGCCAACAGGGGGCATCCGCAGATACGCAGTATTTT
>TRBV3-1|11|NA|NA|TRBJ1-2
CASSQNYGYTF
TGTGCCAGCAGCCAGAACTATGGCTACACCTTC
>TRBV18|16|NA|NA|TRBJ2-3
CASSRVQTRGTDTQYF
TGTGCCAGCTCTCGGGTCCAAACAAGGGGCACAGATACGCAGTATTTT
>TRBV14|13|NA|TRBD1|TRBJ1-2
CATSRTGDYGYTF
TGTGCCACCAGCCGGACAGGGGACTATGGCTACACCTTC
>TRBV30|14|NA|TRBD2|TRBJ2-1
CAFGRGSSYNEQFF
TGTGCCTTCGGGCGGGGGAGCTCCTACAATGAGCAGTTCTTC
>TRBV9|15|NA|NA|TRBJ1-6
CASSVSGDSYSPLHF
TGTGCCAGCAGCGTCTCAGGGGATAGTTATTCACCCCTCCACTTT
>TRBV6-6|14|NA|NA|TRBJ2-1
CASRTGGTPGEQFF
TGTGCCAGCAGGACGGGCGGGACCCCCGGTGAGCAGTTCTTC
>TRBV2|14|NA|TRBD1|TRBJ2-7
CASRGQGATYEQYF
TGTGCCAGCAGAGGACAGGGGGCCACCTACGAGCAGTACTTC
>TRBV12-3/TRBV12-4|13|NA|NA|TRBJ1-5
CASSQRGTQPQHF
TGTGCCAGCAGCCAGAGGGGCACGCAGCCCCAGCATTTT
>TRBV7-3|13|once|NA|TRBJ2-1
CASSFGHINEQFF
TGTGCCAGCAGCTTCGGACACATCAATGAGCAGTTCTTC
>TRBV11-2|15|once|TRBD1|TRBJ2-7
CASSGFSRGPYEQYF
TGTGCCAGCAGCGGGTTCAGCAGGGGGCCTTACGAGCAGTACTTC
>TRBV18|17|NA|NA|TRBJ2-6
CASSPPGLRAGANVLTF
TGTGCCAGCTCACCACCGGGCTTACGAGCAGGGGCCAACGTCCTGACTTTC
>TRBV29-1|14|NA|NA|TRBJ2-7
CSVEIKGSSYEQYF
TGCAGCGTTGAAATAAAGGGTAGCTCCTACGAGCAGTACTTC
>TRBV27|11|NA|NA|TRBJ2-1
CASSWFGEQFF
TGTGCCAGCAGTTGGTTCGGTGAGCAGTTCTTC